This entry concerns a single T cell receptor (beta chain). Its matching antigen is unknown. Looked up from germline, CDR1 is SGHTS and CDR2 is YDEGEE. The CDR3 length is 14 residues. The germline V and J ends were trimmed by 2 bases and 7 bases, with 14 bases remaining between them. This entry is derived from a study of CD8 T cells in Susac syndrome. General study results and limits: The greatest CD8+ clonal expansion in Susac occurred in TEMRA cells and in active patients.

Reverse transcription of about 0.45 to 1 ug RNA was carried out with random hexamers. Multiplex PCR with immunoSEQ amplified the TCR beta CDR3 across 54 Vbeta and 13 Jbeta. A single record per CDR3 protein comes from TCRdb applying MiXCR to the immunoSEQ multiplex PCR reads. The sample contains 84,000 or so distinct CDR3 sequences, 95% to 97% of which appear only once. FACS enriched CD8+ TEMRA cells, while bulk CD8+ and CD4+ were negatively isolated. The rearrangement links TRBV5-8 to TRBJ2-3; D is ambiguous. The TCR sequence derives from a human donor with Susac syndrome. The material sequenced was CD8+ T cells from PBMCs. This CDR3 is CASSLPPVENTQYF. CDR3 sequence (DNA): TGTGCCAGCAGCTTACCCCCCGTGGAGAATACGCAGTATTTT. Full variable domain (outside the CDR3, taken from reference TRBV5-8 and TRBJ2-3): EAGVTQSPTHLIKTRGQQATLRCSPISGHTSVYWYQQALGLGLQFLLWYDEGEERNRGNFPPRFSGRQFPNYSSELNVNALELEDSALYLCASSLPPVENTQYFGPGTRLTVL.